This T cell receptor (beta chain) was obtained from a study of blood T cell repertoires in COVID-19. Clones were sequenced by immunoSEQ multiplex PCR, and TCRdb holds only the in-frame ones, with some missing. The table includes 350,000 to 450,000 clones, just over 90% detected once. This CDR3 has 15 residues. Trimming cost V 4 bases and J 5 bases; bases outside gene matches: 8. The sequenced sample was PBMCs or T cells enriched from blood (not recorded which). This TCR was recovered from a woman aged 40 to 50 who had been exposed to COVID-19. The rearrangement uses TRBV23-1 and TRBJ1-2, with TRBD1 matching 9 bases. TRBV23-1 is an ORF for which the function is uncertain. CDR3 nucleotides: TGCGCCAGCAGTCTCGACCGGGACAGGGATTATGGCTACACCTTC. Translating gives CASSLDRDRDYGYTF.